A selection of T cell receptor beta chains follows, all from one sample in a study of cytomegalovirus exposure and HLA in healthy donors. TCRdb's table, derived via immunoSEQ multiplex PCR, lists solely in-frame clones and lacks some. Of around 90,000 clones in the sample, 85% are singletons; the top ten hold about 7.2%. The specimen sequenced was PBMCs. The receptors shown here come from a man aged 35-49 years in good health and CMV-seropositive. The CDR3 runs from the conserved cysteine through the conserved F or W. For some rows the clone size is stated as once, few or many, or as a class when expanded; others skip it.

TRBV6-6	TRBJ2-7	15	once	CASSYRTGGSYEQYF
TRBV9	TRBJ1-3	14	once	CASSAADSPNTIYF
TRBV18	TRBJ1-4	14	few	CASSPRQGNEKLFF
TRBV11-3	TRBJ2-2	19	few	CASTNFTSGRAGDTGELFF
TRBV19	TRBJ1-2	14	.	CASRNTGQGYGYTF
TRBV30	TRBJ1-5	15	.	CAWSPGQGASQPQHF
TRBV7-9	TRBJ2-3	15	.	CASSLRTGLADTQYF
TRBV7-2	TRBJ2-6	16	.	CASSLDSGAGANVLTF
TRBV2	TRBJ2-2	13	.	CASRPRGTGELFF
TRBV28	TRBJ1-5	13	.	CASSPIRVQPQHF
TRBV5-8	TRBJ2-7	14	.	CASSTLQGPYEQYF
TRBV19	TRBJ2-7	14	.	CASSIDQGPYEQYF
TRBV10-3	TRBJ2-1	14	.	CAISGTSGGNEQFF
TRBV19	TRBJ1-5	13	.	CASSRGAGQPQHF
TRBV11-2	TRBJ1-6	19	.	CASSPGSLQGIPSNSPLHF
TRBV6-1	TRBJ2-5	14	.	CASSEGQGAKTQYF
TRBV19	TRBJ1-5	15	once	CASSIDAIGNQPQHF
TRBV9	TRBJ2-1	14	.	CASRDRAGTGEKVF
TRBV13	TRBJ1-1	14	.	CASSVRGKGTEAFF
TRBV28	TRBJ2-5	13	few	CASSSPGIGTQYF
TRBV7-9	TRBJ2-6	15	.	CASSSDRAGANVLTF
TRBV28	TRBJ1-2	13	once	CASSQTGFGGYTF
TRBV5-1	TRBJ1-5	14	once	CASSLTQGQQPQHF
TRBV6-5	TRBJ1-2	15	.	CASSPRGQGNYGYTF
TRBV6-4	TRBJ2-1	16	.	CASSLQVGGFANEQFF
TRBV11-2	TRBJ1-1	13	.	CASAPGFGTEAFF
TRBV5-6	TRBJ2-3	14	.	CASSLQGGTDTQYF
TRBV10-1	TRBJ1-3	14	.	CASSPASPGNTIYF
TRBV6-1	TRBJ1-2	14	.	CASDETPFIYGYTF
TRBV18	TRBJ1-2	15	.	CASSRLQGAGYGYTF
TRBV10-3	TRBJ1-1	15	.	CAISLGQGVGTEAFF
TRBV2	TRBJ1-2	15	.	CAITVRQTANYGYTF
TRBV9	TRBJ2-5	14	.	CASSAWAGLETQYF
TRBV6-1	TRBJ1-5	16	.	CASSETGQGLNQPQHF
TRBV7-3	TRBJ2-5	15	.	CASSPGRGGRETQYF
TRBV9	TRBJ2-6	19	.	CASSLTTGTGYSGANVLTF
TRBV6-6	TRBJ2-1	14	.	CASSPLDRLGEQFF
TRBV5-6	TRBJ2-3	15	once	CASSLIGGGTDTQYF
TRBV11-2	TRBJ2-7	15	few	CASSAGTGMSYEQYF
TRBV27	TRBJ2-5	14	.	CASSFSSGGETQYF
TRBV7-9	TRBJ2-7	15	.	CASSLGGLTTYEQYF
TRBV18	TRBJ2-3	14	.	CASSPSGMSDTQYF
TRBV19	TRBJ2-5	15	.	CASTQGLAGQETQYF
TRBV6-1	TRBJ1-2	15	.	CASTTRGPVSDGYTF
TRBV12-5	TRBJ1-3	15	.	CASGEYSGVGNTIYF
TRBV11-1	TRBJ2-2	18	.	CASSPPRLAGGPGGELFF
TRBV30	TRBJ1-5	14	few	CAWSRTGNNQPQHF
TRBV4-2	TRBJ1-2	11	.	CASSQGQPYTF
TRBV29-1	TRBJ1-4	16	.	CSVGRGGKSTNEKLFF
TRBV7-3	TRBJ2-2	14	.	CASRLVHGTGELFF
TRBV6-6	TRBJ2-3	16	.	CASSYPRGGGTDTQYF
TRBV30	TRBJ1-5	12	.	CAWSRQGLPQHF
TRBV28	TRBJ2-1	19	.	CASSTRSLGDRSSYNEQFF
TRBV4-1	TRBJ1-1	11	.	CASSQGGEAFF
TRBV18	TRBJ1-5	13	.	CASSRQDNQPQHF